Following are 14 T cell receptor beta chains from one sample sequenced in a study of shared clonotypes between healthy human individuals. Assay: immunoSEQ multiplex PCR; the TCRdb copy retains only in-frame clones and omits some. The sample holds around 2.3 million clones; under 97% are singletons and the top ten take 0.13%. The sample comprised naive CD4+ T cells sorted from blood. Subset denoted: CD45RA+ positively selected. The receptors derive from a man aged 18-30 years in good health.

The CDR3 is CATSPGRGTDTQYF. CDR3 DNA: TGTGCCACCAGCCCGGGGCGGGGCACAGATACGCAGTATTTT. The J gene is TRBJ2-3, the V gene TRBV15; perhaps D is TRBD1 or TRBD2 (5 bases each). V lost 5 bases to trimming and J lost 1 base, with 10 bases between them. Germline lookup yields CDR1 LNHNV and CDR2 YYDKDF (reference sequence). This CDR3 is built from 14 residues. Together with reference TRBV15 and TRBJ2-3, the CDR3 gives the full variable domain: DAMVIQNPRYQVTQFGKPVTLSCSQTLNHNVMYWYQQKSSQAPKLLFHYYDKDFNNEADTPDNFQSRRPNTSFCFLDIRSPGLGDTAMYLCATSPGRGTDTQYFGPGTRLTVL.

This chain uses TRBV7-2 with TRBJ2-2; TRBD2 agrees at 7 bases. Looked up from germline, CDR1 is SGHTA and CDR2 is FQGNSA. V shed 5 bases, J shed 2 bases, and the junction held 5 bases outside the gene matches. CDR3 length: 15 amino acids. CDR3 residues: CASSGASGNTGELFF. DNA of the CDR3: TGTGCCAGCAGCGGAGCTAGCGGAAACACCGGGGAGCTGTTTTTT.

This clone was recorded once. V usage is TRBV7-9 and J usage is TRBJ1-2, with D possibly TRBD1 on 5 matching bases. This CDR3 contains 17 residues. V lost 2 bases, J lost 5 bases, and 21 bases lay in between. Germline V CDR1 and CDR2: SEHNR, FQNEAQ (reference sequence). The CDR3 DNA reads TGTGCCAGCAGCTTATCTGGGATTGAGGGACTGGTTTATGGCTACACCTTC. Protein sequence: CASSLSGIEGLVYGYTF. Drawing the rest from reference TRBV7-9 and TRBJ1-2, the complete variable domain is DTGVSQNPRHKITKRGQNVTFRCDPISEHNRLYWYRQTLGQGPEFLTYFQNEAQLEKSRLLSDRFSAERPKGSFSTLEIQRTEQGDSAMYLCASSLSGIEGLVYGYTFGSGTRLTVV.

This chain joins TRBV7-9 and TRBJ1-2; 7 bases fit TRBD1. V trimming: 3 bases; J trimming: 8 bases; junction bases outside the gene matches: 6. Per the germline V gene, CDR1 is SEHNR and CDR2 is FQNEAQ (reference sequence). The CDR3 runs 13 residues. CDR3 sequence reads: CASSLNTGVGYTF. The DNA of the CDR3 is TGTGCCAGCAGCTTGAACACAGGGGTCGGCTACACCTTC.

The chain combines TRBV6-1 with TRBJ1-5; possible D gene TRBD1, 6 bases. Between the trimmed V and J ends, which lost 9 bases and 4 bases, there was a span of 13 bases. Germline CDR1 reads MNHNS; CDR2 reads SASEGT. CDR3 length: 13 residues. The CDR3 region has the DNA TGTGCCAGTGGGGAGGGGGTTAATCAGCCCCAGCATTTT. Translation: CASGEGVNQPQHF.

This clone was counted a single time. The chain carries TRBV11-1 and TRBJ2-6; D uncertain. V was trimmed by 1 base and J by 0 bases, leaving 7 bases between them. The germline V gene has CDR1 SGHAT and CDR2 FQDESV (reference sequence). The CDR3 has 16 residues. The CDR3 sequence is CASSLDGSSGANVLTF. CDR3 in DNA: TGTGCCAGCAGCTTAGACGGAAGCTCTGGGGCCAACGTCCTGACTTTC.

This rearrangement joins TRBV6-1 to TRBJ2-6; D is unclear. The ends were cut back, 9 bases at V and 5 bases at J, with 11 bases in the middle. The CDR3 extends over 13 amino acids. CDR1 is MNHNS, CDR2 SASEGT, per germline. This CDR3 reads CASAQSRANVLTF. The CDR3 DNA follows: TGTGCCAGTGCACAAAGTCGGGCCAACGTCCTGACTTTC.

V and J are TRBV11-3 and TRBJ2-1, with D possibly called TRBD1 or TRBD2 (5 bases each). The germline V gene has CDR1 SGHNT and CDR2 YENEEA. This CDR3 is built from 14 residues. Trimming shortened V by 5 bases and J by 9 bases, and 17 bases separated the two germline ends. The chain's CDR3 is CASSRKGPPSEQFF. The CDR3 region has the DNA TGTGCCAGCAGCCGAAAGGGACCGCCCAGTGAGCAGTTCTTC.

As regards this clone: Other nucleotide sequences in the sample specify the same CDR3. The rearrangement joins TRBV5-6 to TRBJ2-5; TRBD2 matches at 15 bases. V lost 4 bases to trimming and J lost 1 base; unmatched junction nucleotides: 2. Germline assignment: CDR1 SGHDT and CDR2 YYEEEE. The CDR3 totals 16 residues. The CDR3 region is CASSPGLAGGQETQYF. The CDR3 nucleotides are TGTGCCAGCAGCCCGGGACTAGCGGGAGGCCAAGAGACCCAGTACTTC.

On this clone: The sample carries other DNA sequences with the same CDR3. J is TRBJ2-3 and V is TRBV5-1, with a possible D match to TRBD1 (5 bases). The germline V and J ends were trimmed by 6 bases and 3 bases, with 11 bases remaining between them. CDR1 SGHRS and CDR2 YFSETQ come from the germline V gene. The CDR3 is made up of 13 amino acids. CDR3 coding DNA: TGCGCCAGCAATCGGCAGGGAACAGATACGCAGTATTTT. Protein product: CASNRQGTDTQYF.

The V call is TRBV11-2, the J call TRBJ2-7, with a tentative D call TRBD1 (6 bases). V lost 3 bases to trimming and J lost 4 bases, with 10 bases between them. There are 13 residues in the CDR3. CDR1 and CDR2 from the germline V gene are SGHAT and FQNNGV. CDR3 DNA: TGTGCCAGCAGCTTCAACAGGGTTTACGAGCAGTACTTC. Protein product: CASSFNRVYEQYF. The whole variable domain, filled in from reference TRBV11-2 and TRBJ2-7, reads EAGVAQSPRYKIIEKRQSVAFWCNPISGHATLYWYQQILGQGPKLLIQFQNNGVVDDSQLPKDRFSAERLKGVDSTLKIQPAKLEDSAVYLCASSFNRVYEQYFGPGTRLTVT.

This clone was seen a single time. Other DNA variants within this sample encode the same CDR3. This chain links TRBV5-1 with TRBJ2-7, with 9 bases matching TRBD1. Germline values: CDR1 SGHRS, CDR2 YFSETQ. Losses at the gene ends were 0 bases for V and 7 bases for J; bases not matched to a gene: 5. This CDR3 spans 14 amino acids. CDR3 residues: CASSLGGTGREQYF. The CDR3 nucleotides are TGCGCCAGCAGCTTGGGTGGGACAGGGAGAGAGCAGTACTTC.

The genes are TRBV9 and TRBJ2-5, with D perhaps TRBD1 or TRBD2 (5 bases each). Germline V gene sequence: CDR1 SGDLS, CDR2 YYNGEE. The germline V and J ends were trimmed by 8 bases and 5 bases, with 16 bases remaining between them. The length of the CDR3 is 13 residues. CDR3 sequence: CASARDGRETQYF. The CDR3 DNA sequence: TGTGCCAGTGCCCGGGACGGTAGGGAGACCCAGTACTTC.

The chain combines TRBV7-9 with TRBJ2-4; D may be TRBD2 (6 bases). Per the germline V gene, CDR1 is SEHNR and CDR2 is FQNEAQ (reference sequence). The V end lost 1 base, the J end lost 3 bases, and 16 bases lay between the germline ends. There are 17 residues in the CDR3. CDR3 sequence reads: CASSLGESAGSKNIQYF. The CDR3 coding sequence is TGTGCCAGCAGCTTAGGAGAAAGTGCGGGGAGCAAAAACATTCAGTACTTC.